This T cell receptor (beta chain) was documented in a study of identical twins (dated by TCRdb to between 2015 and 2016). Concerning the study at large: To test whether fetal clonotypes persist, this study deep-sequenced TCR alpha and beta repertoires from monozygotic twins, from unrelated adults of various ages, and from cord blood. To rule out contamination, the twin experiments were replicated at different times with different library preparation protocols.

Only healthy Caucasian donors were included. The researchers also sequenced three unrelated adults who were not twins: a male aged 18 to 29, a male aged 50 to 59, and a female aged 50 to 59. Using Miltenyi CD45RO+ enrichment and human naive T-cell isolation kits, memory (CD45RO+) and naive T cells were isolated from PBMC. Results the study describes overall, beyond this receptor: Fewer insertions were carried by abundant cord blood beta clonotypes, a similar but weaker trend appeared in young adult naive repertoires, and no such trend appeared in memory repertoires. Because the same donors could not be followed over many years, the conclusions relied on cross-sectional statistical analysis. Zero-insertion analyses could be partly confounded by invariant T cells such as MAIT and iNKT, although diverse VJ usage argued against such confounding for most clonotypes. Compared with coincidental sharing between unrelated individuals, an excess of low generation-probability sequences was observed among out-of-frame TCR alpha sequences shared between twins. Excess twin sharing in beta out-of-frame sequences was weaker because fewer shared sequences lowered the signal-to-noise ratio. In monozygotic twins, recombination models systematically underestimated out-of-frame TCR alpha sharing, but the models matched the sharing seen between unrelated individuals.

A remark on this clonotype: What this receptor recognizes is not known. The sample holds no much larger clone one base away, and base qualities are not on file.

After removal of 6 bases from V and 5 bases from J, the junction retains 9 bases not matched to a gene. The CDR3 numbers 15 residues from cysteine through phenylalanine. This entry keeps only the CDR3 DNA: 45 bases, framed from base 1. For CDR1 and CDR2, the germline V gene lists MNHNS and SASEGT. The library was made by 5' RACE. TCRdb records Illumina HiSeq 2000 as the sequencer. A universal primer binding site was added through template switching, and the final cDNA carried a unique molecular identifier so that TCR cDNA molecules could be counted accurately. Specific primers in the conserved constant-segment region were used to synthesize first-strand cDNA for TCR alpha and beta chains. Each cDNA library was double barcoded, with a SMART-Mk sample barcode plus Illumina barcodes, to control for contamination. TruSeq adapter sequences along with Illumina sample barcodes were introduced in two successive PCR steps. TCR alpha and beta cDNA libraries were sequenced on the Illumina HiSeq platform with custom primers. The original methods were these. MiGEC was used to process raw reads and extract unique molecular identifiers, and MiXCR was used to find CDR3 positions. For each individual, recombination models were inferred using an EM algorithm with the repgenHMM and IGoR tools. Shared clonotype analysis was performed with the tcR package in R, normalizing sharing by the product of cloneset sizes. Out-of-frame nonproductive sequences were analyzed to study raw recombination free of thymic and clonal selection effects. The public reads were reprocessed in TCRdb via fastp at Q25 and MiXCR, keeping in-frame beta chains. Each CDR3 protein gets just one entry, which takes the most common genes and DNA from the rows behind it. The V and J calls were determined by TCRdb, not by the authors. In all, the sample holds 640,000 or so distinct CDR3 sequences, and approximately 6% of those were seen once. Together, the top ten hold roughly 1.6% of the sample.

This TCR was recovered from a man aged 18 to 29 in good health. What was sequenced was naive T cells sorted from blood. The cell subset or site label corresponds to: cells isolated with a human naive T-cell isolation kit. The chain couples TRBV6-1 to TRBJ2-3, with 9 junctional bases fitting TRBD1. DNA sequence: TGTGCCAGCAGACAGACAGGGGGTCGCGGAGATACGCAGTATTTT. This codes for CASRQTGGRGDTQYF.